The 7 T cell receptor beta chains in this list originate from one sample, sequenced in a study of T cell repertoires in cytomegalovirus infection. Which antigens these TCRs recognize remains unknown. MiXCR, applied by TCRdb to the reads, yields one record per CDR3 protein. The repertoire holds fewer than 130,000 distinct CDR3 sequences, with under 45% as singletons. This specimen was CD8+ T cells from cultured PBMCs, taken from culture after CMV antigen stimulation. Receptor source: a human donor in good health (CMV status not recorded). Some clones in this sample may be carry-over from other donors' samples.

The chain recombines TRBV7-6 with TRBJ2-7, with a weak D call TRBD1 (5 bases). Trimming removed 0 bases at V and 7 bases at J, with 13 bases between. Germline CDR1 reads SGHVS; CDR2 reads FNYEAQ. The CDR3 runs 14 residues. CDR3 in DNA: TGTGCCAGCAGCTTAGCGCCAGGGTCGGAAGAGCAGTACTTC. It encodes CASSLAPGSEEQYF.

The chain carries TRBV7-2 and TRBJ1-6, with D perhaps TRBD1 (6 bases). V shed 5 bases and J shed 7 bases, with 15 bases lying between them. The CDR3 covers 15 residues. Germline V gives CDR1 SGHTA, CDR2 FQGNSA. The CDR3 nucleotides read TGTGCCAGCAGCCTCCAAATTACAGGGAATTCACCCCTCCACTTT. Translating it yields CASSLQITGNSPLHF.

This clonotype has only a few counts. The chain carries TRBV9 and TRBJ2-7; 11 bases are a match to TRBD1. Germline V CDR1 and CDR2: SGDLS, YYNGEE. The CDR3 extends over 15 amino acids. The V segment lost 4 bases and the J segment 4 bases; nucleotides outside the gene matches: 7. CDR3 sequence: CASSPRTGGMYEQYF. The CDR3 DNA reads TGTGCCAGCAGCCCTCGGACAGGGGGCATGTACGAGCAGTACTTC. Variable domain in full (rest from reference TRBV9 and TRBJ2-7): DSGVTQTPKHLITATGQRVTLRCSPRSGDLSVYWYQQSLDQGLQFLIQYYNGEERAKGNILERFSAQQFPDLHSELNLSSLELGDSALYFCASSPRTGGMYEQYFGPGTRLTVT.

This chain uses TRBV27 with TRBJ1-2; 9 bases match TRBD1. Germline V gene lookup returns CDR1 MNHEY and CDR2 SMNVEV (reference sequence). Unmatched junction bases numbered 12, after V lost 4 bases and J lost 6 bases. This CDR3 has 16 amino acids. The chain's CDR3 is CASSSQTRTGEDGYTF. For the CDR3, the DNA is TGTGCCAGCAGTTCCCAAACCCGGACAGGGGAAGATGGCTACACCTTC.

This clonotype was counted between two and nine times. V gene TRBV7-2 combines with J gene TRBJ2-1; D may be TRBD1 or TRBD2 (5 bases each). Germline assignment: CDR1 SGHTA and CDR2 FQGNSA. The CDR3 runs to 14 residues. Trimming removed 1 base at V and 4 bases at J, with 8 bases between. CDR3 amino acids: CASSLVGVYNEQFF. CDR3 nucleotide sequence: TGTGCCAGCAGCTTAGTGGGGGTGTACAATGAGCAGTTCTTC.

The chain combines TRBV19 with TRBJ2-1; 10 bases agree with TRBD1. The trim removed 5 bases at V and 8 bases at J, leaving 9 bases unmatched. This CDR3 comprises 15 residues. Per the germline V gene, CDR1 is LNHDA and CDR2 is SQIVND (reference sequence). The CDR3 reads CASSLGQGGYDEQFF. The CDR3 DNA follows: TGTGCCAGTAGTCTTGGACAGGGGGGTTACGATGAGCAGTTCTTC.

The V call is TRBV19, the J call TRBJ2-7, with 7 bases lining up with TRBD1. Germline V lookup: CDR1 LNHDA, CDR2 SQIVND (reference sequence). The CDR3 extends over 14 amino acids. Unmatched junction bases numbered 8, after V lost 3 bases and J lost 6 bases. CDR3 sequence (DNA): TGTGCCAGTAGTATGGGAGACAGGGTAGCCGAGCAGTACTTC. It encodes CASSMGDRVAEQYF. The variable domain in full, completed from reference TRBV19 and TRBJ2-7, reads DGGITQSPKYLFRKEGQNVTLSCEQNLNHDAMYWYRQDPGQGLRLIYYSQIVNDFQKGDIAEGYSVSREKKESFPLTVTSAQKNPTAFYLCASSMGDRVAEQYFGPGTRLTVT.